This T cell receptor (beta chain) was captured in a study of blood T cells in healthy people across ages. In its sample, this clonotype was seen a few times. It was with a sample-barcoded 5' primer and a J-beta primer mix that a second PCR of roughly 6 to 12 cycles was run. TCRdb re-derived calls from the 5' RACE reads in MiXCR, one entry per CDR3 protein. This table holds some 700,000 distinct CDR3 sequences, about 20% found once. This CDR3 has 15 amino acids. Germline CDR1 and CDR2: SGHTA and FQGNSA. The V end was cut by 1 base, the J end by 7 bases, with 11 bases between. The sample taken for sequencing was blood. This TCR was sampled from a man between 65 and 85 years old in good health. The V and J genes are TRBV7-2 and TRBJ1-6; no clear D. Here the CDR3 DNA reads TGTGCCAGCAGCTTAGATGCGCCCTTGAATTCACCCCTCCACTTT. Translated, it gives CASSLDAPLNSPLHF.